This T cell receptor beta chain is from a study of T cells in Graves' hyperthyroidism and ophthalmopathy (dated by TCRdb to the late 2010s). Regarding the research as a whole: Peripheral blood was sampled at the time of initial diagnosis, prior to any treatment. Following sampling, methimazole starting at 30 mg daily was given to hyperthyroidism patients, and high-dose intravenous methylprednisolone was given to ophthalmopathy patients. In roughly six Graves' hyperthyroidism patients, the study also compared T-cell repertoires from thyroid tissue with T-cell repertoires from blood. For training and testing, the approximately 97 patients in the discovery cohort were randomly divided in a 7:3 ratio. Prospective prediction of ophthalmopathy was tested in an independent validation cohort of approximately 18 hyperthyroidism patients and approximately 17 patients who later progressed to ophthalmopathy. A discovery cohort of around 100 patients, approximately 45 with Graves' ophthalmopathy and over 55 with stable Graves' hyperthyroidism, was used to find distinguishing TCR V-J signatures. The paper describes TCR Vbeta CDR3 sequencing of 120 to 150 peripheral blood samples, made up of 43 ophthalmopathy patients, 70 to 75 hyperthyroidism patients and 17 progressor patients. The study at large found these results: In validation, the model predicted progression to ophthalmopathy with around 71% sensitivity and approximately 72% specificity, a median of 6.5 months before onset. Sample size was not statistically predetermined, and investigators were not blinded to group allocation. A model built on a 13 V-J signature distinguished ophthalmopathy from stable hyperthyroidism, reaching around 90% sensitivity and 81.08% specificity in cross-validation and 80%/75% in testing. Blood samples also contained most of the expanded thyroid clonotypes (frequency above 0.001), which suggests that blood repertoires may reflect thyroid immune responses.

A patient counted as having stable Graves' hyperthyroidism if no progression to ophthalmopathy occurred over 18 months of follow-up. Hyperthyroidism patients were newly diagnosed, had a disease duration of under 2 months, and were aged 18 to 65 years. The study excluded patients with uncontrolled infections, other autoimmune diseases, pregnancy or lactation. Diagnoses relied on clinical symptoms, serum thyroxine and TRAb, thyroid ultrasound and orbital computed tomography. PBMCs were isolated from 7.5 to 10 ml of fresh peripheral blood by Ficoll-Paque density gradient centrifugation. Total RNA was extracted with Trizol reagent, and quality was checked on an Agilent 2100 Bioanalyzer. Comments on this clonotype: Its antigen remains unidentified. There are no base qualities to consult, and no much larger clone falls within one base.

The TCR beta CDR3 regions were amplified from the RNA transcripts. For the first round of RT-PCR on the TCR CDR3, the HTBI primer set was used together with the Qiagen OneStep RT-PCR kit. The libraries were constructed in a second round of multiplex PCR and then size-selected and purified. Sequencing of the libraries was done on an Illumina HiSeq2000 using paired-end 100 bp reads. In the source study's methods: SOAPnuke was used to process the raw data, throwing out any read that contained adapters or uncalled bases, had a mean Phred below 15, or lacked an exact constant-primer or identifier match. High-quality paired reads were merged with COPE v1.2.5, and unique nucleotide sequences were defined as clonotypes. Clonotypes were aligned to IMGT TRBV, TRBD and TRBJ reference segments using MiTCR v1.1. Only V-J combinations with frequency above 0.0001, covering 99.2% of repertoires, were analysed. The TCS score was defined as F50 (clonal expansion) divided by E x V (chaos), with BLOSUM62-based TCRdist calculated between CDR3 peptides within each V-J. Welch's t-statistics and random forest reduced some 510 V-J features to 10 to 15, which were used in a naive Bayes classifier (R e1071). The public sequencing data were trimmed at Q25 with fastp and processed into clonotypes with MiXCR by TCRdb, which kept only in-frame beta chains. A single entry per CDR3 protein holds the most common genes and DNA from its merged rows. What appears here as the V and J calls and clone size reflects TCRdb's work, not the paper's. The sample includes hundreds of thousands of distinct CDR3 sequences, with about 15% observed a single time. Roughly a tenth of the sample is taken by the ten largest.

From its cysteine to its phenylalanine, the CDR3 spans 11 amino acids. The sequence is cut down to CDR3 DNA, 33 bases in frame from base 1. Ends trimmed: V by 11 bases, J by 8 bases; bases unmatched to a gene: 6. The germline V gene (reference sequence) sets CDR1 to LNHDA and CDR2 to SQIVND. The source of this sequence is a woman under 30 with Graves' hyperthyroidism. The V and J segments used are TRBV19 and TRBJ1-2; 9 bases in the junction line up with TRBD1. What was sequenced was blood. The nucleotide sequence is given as TGTGCCGGGGGGACAGGGCACGGCTACACCTTC. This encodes CAGGTGHGYTF.